This T cell receptor beta chain derives from a study of identical twins. Broader study findings: Among out-of-frame alpha sequences shared by twins, low generation probability occurred in excess. The study found that models underestimated out-of-frame TCR alpha sharing in monozygotic twins. Fewer insertions marked abundant cord blood beta clonotypes; young adult naive trended weakly, memory not at all.

TCRdb re-called the 5' RACE reads through MiXCR, storing one row per CDR3 protein. Among 420,000 or so distinct CDR3 sequences listed, 18% were seen once. The CDR3 has 16 residues. Germline CDR1 is MNHEY and CDR2 is SVGEGT. The junction had 6 bases not matched to a gene; V was cut back by 0 bases and J by 2 bases. This clonotype was seen a handful of times. Antigen specificity is unknown. This receptor was identified in a man between 45 and 60 years old in good health. The rearrangement uses TRBV6-2 or TRBV6-3 and TRBJ2-7, with 8 bases fitting TRBD2. Material: naive T cells sorted from blood. CDR3 bases: TGTGCCAGCAGTTACTCGATCCTAGCGGGTACCTACGAGCAGTACTTC. Protein: CASSYSILAGTYEQYF.